These T cell receptor beta chains were read from a single sample in a study of response to subunit inactivated influenza vaccine. TCRdb ran MiXCR on the RT-PCR reads and lists one entry per CDR3 protein. There are under 950,000 distinct CDR3 sequences in the sample; 21% occur only once, and roughly 10% lies in the top ten. This specimen consisted of PBMCs from blood, obtained approximately 5 days after vaccination. These receptors were obtained from a man aged 50 to 59 who received an inactivated influenza vaccine. Both conserved end residues are part of each CDR3. Each record gives: clone size, J gene, V gene, CDR3 protein. A row's size may be missing; if present it is once, few, many or a size class.

clone_size: NA
j_call: TRBJ2-1
v_call: TRBV7-3
cdr3_aa: CASSLGRGRKNEQFF

clone_size: NA
j_call: TRBJ2-7
v_call: TRBV7-2
cdr3_aa: CASSLNGPRYEQYF

clone_size: many
j_call: TRBJ2-1
v_call: TRBV13
cdr3_aa: CASSLAVGLAGEVNEQFF

clone_size: few
j_call: TRBJ2-2
v_call: TRBV29-1
cdr3_aa: CSDWDRGSYSPGELFF

clone_size: NA
j_call: TRBJ2-3
v_call: TRBV28
cdr3_aa: CASRPVWSTDTQYF

clone_size: many
j_call: TRBJ2-7
v_call: TRBV13
cdr3_aa: CASSLDPLADEQYF

clone_size: few
j_call: TRBJ2-1
v_call: TRBV20-1
cdr3_aa: CSANSGRNPNEQFF

clone_size: NA
j_call: TRBJ1-6
v_call: TRBV20-1
cdr3_aa: CSARKTGPNNSPLHF

clone_size: NA
j_call: TRBJ2-1
v_call: TRBV12-5
cdr3_aa: CASGLGSEQFF

clone_size: NA
j_call: TRBJ1-5
v_call: TRBV11-2
cdr3_aa: CASSLGSDNSPQHF

clone_size: few
j_call: TRBJ2-7
v_call: TRBV24-1
cdr3_aa: CATSDLLFSPYEQYF

clone_size: many
j_call: TRBJ1-1
v_call: TRBV12-3/TRBV12-4
cdr3_aa: CASSKTALEAFF

clone_size: NA
j_call: TRBJ2-6
v_call: TRBV7-8
cdr3_aa: CASTLKGISVANVLTF

clone_size: NA
j_call: TRBJ2-1
v_call: TRBV18
cdr3_aa: CASSPLGIAGFFDEQFF

clone_size: few
j_call: TRBJ1-5
v_call: TRBV10-2
cdr3_aa: CASSRGQGNQPQHF

clone_size: NA
j_call: TRBJ1-1
v_call: TRBV27
cdr3_aa: CASSLWPLGLYTEAFF

clone_size: few
j_call: TRBJ2-3
v_call: TRBV20-1
cdr3_aa: CSAESGRFSDTQYF

clone_size: NA
j_call: TRBJ2-7
v_call: TRBV28
cdr3_aa: CASSPLPGSSHEQYF

clone_size: NA
j_call: TRBJ2-1
v_call: TRBV20-1
cdr3_aa: CSASMTSGNNEQFF

clone_size: NA
j_call: TRBJ2-1
v_call: TRBV7-6
cdr3_aa: CASSIHPTGNNEQFF

clone_size: NA
j_call: TRBJ2-3
v_call: TRBV5-4
cdr3_aa: CASSSTSGRTKYF

clone_size: many
j_call: TRBJ2-1
v_call: TRBV20-1
cdr3_aa: CSARDAGGTYNEQFF

clone_size: once
j_call: TRBJ2-7
v_call: TRBV28
cdr3_aa: CASSPLVVGSGEQYF

clone_size: NA
j_call: TRBJ2-5
v_call: TRBV20-1
cdr3_aa: CSAPSPGGRETQYF

clone_size: NA
j_call: TRBJ1-5
v_call: TRBV10-3
cdr3_aa: CAISGSANQPQHF

clone_size: NA
j_call: TRBJ2-1
v_call: TRBV11-1
cdr3_aa: CASSRSWGGRPREGNEQFF

clone_size: few
j_call: TRBJ1-2
v_call: TRBV20-1
cdr3_aa: CSVQGDYGYTF

clone_size: few
j_call: TRBJ1-5
v_call: TRBV20-1
cdr3_aa: CSALQDLGQPQHF

clone_size: NA
j_call: TRBJ1-2
v_call: TRBV27
cdr3_aa: CASSRAGPQFLIIDGYTF

clone_size: NA
j_call: TRBJ1-2
v_call: TRBV5-1
cdr3_aa: CASSPTEQNYGYTF

clone_size: NA
j_call: TRBJ2-2
v_call: TRBV29-1
cdr3_aa: CSVGGAGELFF